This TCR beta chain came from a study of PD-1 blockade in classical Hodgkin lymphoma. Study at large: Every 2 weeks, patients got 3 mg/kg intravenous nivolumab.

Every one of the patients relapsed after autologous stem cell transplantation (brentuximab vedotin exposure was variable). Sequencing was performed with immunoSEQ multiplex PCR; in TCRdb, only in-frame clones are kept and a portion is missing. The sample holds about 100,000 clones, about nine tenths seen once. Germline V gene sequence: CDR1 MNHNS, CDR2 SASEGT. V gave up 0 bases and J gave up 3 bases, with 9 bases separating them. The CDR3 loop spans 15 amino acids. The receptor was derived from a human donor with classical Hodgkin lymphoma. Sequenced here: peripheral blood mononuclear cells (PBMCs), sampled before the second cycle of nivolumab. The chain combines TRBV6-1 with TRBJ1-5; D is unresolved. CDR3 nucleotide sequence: TGTGCCAGCAGTGAAGCTATGGGTATCAATCAGCCCCAGCATTTT. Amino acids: CASSEAMGINQPQHF.